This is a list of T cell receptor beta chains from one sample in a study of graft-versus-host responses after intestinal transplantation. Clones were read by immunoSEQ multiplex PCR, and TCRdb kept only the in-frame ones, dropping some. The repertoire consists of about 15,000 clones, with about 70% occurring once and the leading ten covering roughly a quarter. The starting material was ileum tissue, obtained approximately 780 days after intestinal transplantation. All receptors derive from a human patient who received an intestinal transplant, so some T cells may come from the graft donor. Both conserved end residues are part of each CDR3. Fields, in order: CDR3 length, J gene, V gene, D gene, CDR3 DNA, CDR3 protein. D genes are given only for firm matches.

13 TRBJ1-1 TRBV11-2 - TGTGCCAGCAGCGCAGGGGTGAACACTGAAGCTTTCTTT CASSAGVNTEAFF
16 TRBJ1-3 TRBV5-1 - TGCGCCAGCAGCCCTGGACAATTCTTAGCGAGACCCACCATATATTTT CASSPGQFLARPTIYF
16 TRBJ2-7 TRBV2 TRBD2 TGTGCCAGCAGAGATAGACTAGCGGGAAATGGGAACGAGCAGTACTTC CASRDRLAGNGNEQYF
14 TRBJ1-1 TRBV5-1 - TGCGCCAGCAGCAGCTCGACAGCAAACACTGAAGCTTTCTTT CASSSSTANTEAFF
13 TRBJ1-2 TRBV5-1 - TGCGCCAGCAGCTTGGCCCAATATGATGGCTACACCTTC CASSLAQYDGYTF
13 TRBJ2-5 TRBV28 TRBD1 TGTGCCAGCAGTCCTACAGGGGGCGAGACCCAGTACTTC CASSPTGGETQYF
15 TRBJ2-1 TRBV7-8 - TGTGCCAGCAGCTTGTCGGGGGGCAATTGGTATGAGCAGTTCTTC CASSLSGGNWYEQFF
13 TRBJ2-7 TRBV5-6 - TGTGCCAGCAGCTTAGTCTCATCCTACGAGCAGTACTTC CASSLVSSYEQYF
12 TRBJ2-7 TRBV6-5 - TGTGCCAGCAGCCGGGACACCTACGAGCAGTACTTC CASSRDTYEQYF
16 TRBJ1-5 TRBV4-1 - TGCGCCAGCAGCCAAGATCTGGGCGGAGGCGGTCAGCCCCAGCATTTT CASSQDLGGGGQPQHF
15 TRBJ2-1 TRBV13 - TGTGCCAGCAGCTTAGGGGGGGAGACGGGCAATGAGCAGTTCTTC CASSLGGETGNEQFF
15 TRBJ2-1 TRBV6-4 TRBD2 TGTGCCAGCAGTGACGGGACTAGCGGGGGTAATGAGCAGTTCTTC CASSDGTSGGNEQFF
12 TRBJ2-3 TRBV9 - TGTGCCAGCAGCGTATCCCCAGATACGCAGTATTTT CASSVSPDTQYF
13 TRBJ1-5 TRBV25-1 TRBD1 TGTGCCAGCCGAGGACAGGGGAATCAGCCCCAGCATTTT CASRGQGNQPQHF